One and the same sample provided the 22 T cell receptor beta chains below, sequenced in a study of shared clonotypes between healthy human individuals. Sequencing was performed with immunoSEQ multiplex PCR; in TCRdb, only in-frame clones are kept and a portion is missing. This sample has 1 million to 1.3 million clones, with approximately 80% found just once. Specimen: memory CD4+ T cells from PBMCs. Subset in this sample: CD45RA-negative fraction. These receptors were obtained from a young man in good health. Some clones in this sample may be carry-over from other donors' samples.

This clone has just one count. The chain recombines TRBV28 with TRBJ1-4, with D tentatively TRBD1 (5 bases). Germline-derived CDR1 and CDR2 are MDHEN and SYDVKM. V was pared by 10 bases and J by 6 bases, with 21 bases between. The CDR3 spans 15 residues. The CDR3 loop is CATSGLGASDEKLFF. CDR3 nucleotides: TGTGCCACCTCGGGGCTTGGGGCGTCGGATGAAAAACTGTTTTTT.

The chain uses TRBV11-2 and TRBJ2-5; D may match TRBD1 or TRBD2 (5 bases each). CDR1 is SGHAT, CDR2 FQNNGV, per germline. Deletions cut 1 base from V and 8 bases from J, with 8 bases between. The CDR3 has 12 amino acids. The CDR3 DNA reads TGTGCCAGCAGCTTAGGTGGGGGTACCCAGTACTTC. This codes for CASSLGGGTQYF.

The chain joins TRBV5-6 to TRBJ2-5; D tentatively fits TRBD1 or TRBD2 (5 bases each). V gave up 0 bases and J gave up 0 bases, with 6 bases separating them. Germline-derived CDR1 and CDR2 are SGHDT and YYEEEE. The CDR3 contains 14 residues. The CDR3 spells CASSLGGYQETQYF. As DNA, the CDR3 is TGTGCCAGCAGCTTGGGGGGGTACCAAGAGACCCAGTACTTC.

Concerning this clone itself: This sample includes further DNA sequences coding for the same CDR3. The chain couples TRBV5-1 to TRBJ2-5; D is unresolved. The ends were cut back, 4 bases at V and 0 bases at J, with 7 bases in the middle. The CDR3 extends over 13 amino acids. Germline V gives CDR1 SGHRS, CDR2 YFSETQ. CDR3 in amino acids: CASSPGNQETQYF. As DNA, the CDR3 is TGCGCCAGCAGCCCCGGAAACCAAGAGACCCAGTACTTC.

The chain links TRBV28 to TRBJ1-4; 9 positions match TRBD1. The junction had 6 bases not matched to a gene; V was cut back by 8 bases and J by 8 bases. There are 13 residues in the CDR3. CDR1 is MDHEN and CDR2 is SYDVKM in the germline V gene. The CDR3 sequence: CASRQGGGEKLFF. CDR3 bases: TGTGCCAGCCGACAGGGGGGGGGCGAAAAACTGTTTTTT.

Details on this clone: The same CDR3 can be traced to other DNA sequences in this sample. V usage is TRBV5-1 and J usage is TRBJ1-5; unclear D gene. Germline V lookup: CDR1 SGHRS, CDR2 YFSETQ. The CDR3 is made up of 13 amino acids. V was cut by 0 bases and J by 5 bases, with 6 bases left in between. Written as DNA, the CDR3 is TGCGCCAGCAGCTTGGGGGCGGATCAGCCCCAGCATTTT. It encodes CASSLGADQPQHF.

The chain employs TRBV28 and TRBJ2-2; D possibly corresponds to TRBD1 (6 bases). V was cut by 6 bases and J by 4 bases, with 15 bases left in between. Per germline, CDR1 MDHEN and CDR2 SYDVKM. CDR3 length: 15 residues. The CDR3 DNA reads TGTGCCAGCAGGGAACAGGGTTCGGCCACCGGGGAGCTGTTTTTT. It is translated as CASREQGSATGELFF.

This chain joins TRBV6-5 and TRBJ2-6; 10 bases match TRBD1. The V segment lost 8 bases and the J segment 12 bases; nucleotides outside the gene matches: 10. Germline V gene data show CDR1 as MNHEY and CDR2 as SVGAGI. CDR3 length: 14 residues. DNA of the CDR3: TGTGCCAGCTGGGGACAGGGGAGATTTTCCGTCCTGACTTTC. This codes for CASWGQGRFSVLTF.

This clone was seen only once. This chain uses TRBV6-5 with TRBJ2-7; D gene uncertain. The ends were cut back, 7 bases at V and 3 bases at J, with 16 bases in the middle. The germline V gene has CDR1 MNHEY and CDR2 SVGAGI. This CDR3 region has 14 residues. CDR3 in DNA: TGTGCCAGCATATCGGTCTGGGCGGTCTACGAGCAGTACTTC. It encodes CASISVWAVYEQYF.

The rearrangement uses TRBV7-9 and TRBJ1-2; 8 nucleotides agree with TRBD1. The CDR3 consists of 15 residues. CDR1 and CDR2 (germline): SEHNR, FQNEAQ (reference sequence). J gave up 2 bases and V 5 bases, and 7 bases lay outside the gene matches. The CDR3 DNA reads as TGTGCCAGCAGCCAGGAGACAGGGGCAAACTATGGCTACACCTTC. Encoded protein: CASSQETGANYGYTF.

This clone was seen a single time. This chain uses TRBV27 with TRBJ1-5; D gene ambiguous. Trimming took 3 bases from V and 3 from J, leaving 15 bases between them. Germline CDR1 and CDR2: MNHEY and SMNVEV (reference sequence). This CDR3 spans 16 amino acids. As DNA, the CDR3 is TGTGCCAGCAGTTTGGGCTTGTGGGGTAACAATCAGCCCCAGCATTTT. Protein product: CASSLGLWGNNQPQHF.

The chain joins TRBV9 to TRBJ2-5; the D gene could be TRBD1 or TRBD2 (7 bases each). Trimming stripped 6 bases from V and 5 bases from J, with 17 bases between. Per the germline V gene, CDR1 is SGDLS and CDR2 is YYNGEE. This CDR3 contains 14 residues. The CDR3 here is CASTPQGGLETQYF. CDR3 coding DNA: TGTGCCAGCACTCCCCAGGGGGGGCTGGAGACCCAGTACTTC.

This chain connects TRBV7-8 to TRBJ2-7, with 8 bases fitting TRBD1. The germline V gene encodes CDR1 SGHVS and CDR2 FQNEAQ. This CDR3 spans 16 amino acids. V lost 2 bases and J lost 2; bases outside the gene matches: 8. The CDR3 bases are TGTGCCAGCAGCTTATCTCGTGGGACAGGAACCTACGAGCAGTACTTC. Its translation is CASSLSRGTGTYEQYF.

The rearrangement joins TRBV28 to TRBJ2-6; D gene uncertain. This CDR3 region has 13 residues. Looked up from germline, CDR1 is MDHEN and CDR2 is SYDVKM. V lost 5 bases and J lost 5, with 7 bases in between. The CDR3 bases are TGTGCCAGCAGTCCAGCGAGGGCCAACGTCCTGACTTTC. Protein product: CASSPARANVLTF.

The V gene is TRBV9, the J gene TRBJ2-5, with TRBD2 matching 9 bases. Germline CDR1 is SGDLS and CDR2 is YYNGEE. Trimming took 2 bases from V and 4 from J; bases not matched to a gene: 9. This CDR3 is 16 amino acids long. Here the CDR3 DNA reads TGTGCCAGCAGCGTGGCTAGCGGGATGACAGGAGAGACCCAGTACTTC. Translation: CASSVASGMTGETQYF.

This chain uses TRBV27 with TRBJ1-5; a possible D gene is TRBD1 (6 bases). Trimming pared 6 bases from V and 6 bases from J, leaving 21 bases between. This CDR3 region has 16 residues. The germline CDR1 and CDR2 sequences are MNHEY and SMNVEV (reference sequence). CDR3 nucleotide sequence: TGTGCCAGCAGCACCTTACAGGGTTCTCGGGGTCAGCCCCAGCATTTT. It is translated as CASSTLQGSRGQPQHF.

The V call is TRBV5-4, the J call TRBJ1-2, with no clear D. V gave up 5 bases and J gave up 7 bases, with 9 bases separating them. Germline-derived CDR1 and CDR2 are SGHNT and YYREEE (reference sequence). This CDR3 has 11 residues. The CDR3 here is CASSYQAGYTF. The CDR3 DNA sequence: TGTGCCAGCAGTTACCAGGCTGGCTACACCTTC.

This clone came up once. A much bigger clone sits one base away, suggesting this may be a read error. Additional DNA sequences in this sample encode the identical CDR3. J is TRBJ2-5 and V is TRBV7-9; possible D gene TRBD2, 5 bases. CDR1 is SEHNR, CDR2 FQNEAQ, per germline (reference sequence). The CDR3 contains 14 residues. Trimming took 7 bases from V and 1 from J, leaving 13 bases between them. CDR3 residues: CASTPRGPQETQYF. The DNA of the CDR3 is TGTGCCAGCACACCTAGAGGGCCCCAAGAGACCCAGTACTTC.

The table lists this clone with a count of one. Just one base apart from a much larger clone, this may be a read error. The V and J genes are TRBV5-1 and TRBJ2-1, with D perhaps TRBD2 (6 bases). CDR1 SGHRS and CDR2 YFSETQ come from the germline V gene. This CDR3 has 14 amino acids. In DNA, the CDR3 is TGCGCCAGCGGCTTAGGAGGGGCAGACTATGAGCAGTTCTTC. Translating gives CASGLGGADYEQFF.

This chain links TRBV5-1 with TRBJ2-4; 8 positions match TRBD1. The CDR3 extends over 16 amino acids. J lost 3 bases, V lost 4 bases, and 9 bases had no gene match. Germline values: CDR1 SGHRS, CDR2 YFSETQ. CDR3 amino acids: CASSKGQDKGKNIQYF. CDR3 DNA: TGCGCCAGCAGCAAGGGACAGGACAAGGGCAAAAACATTCAGTACTTC.

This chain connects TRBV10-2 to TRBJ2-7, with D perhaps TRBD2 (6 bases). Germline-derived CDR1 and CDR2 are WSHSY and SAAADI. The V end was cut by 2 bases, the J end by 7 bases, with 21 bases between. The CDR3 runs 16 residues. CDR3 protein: CASSEIRWAGPTEQYF. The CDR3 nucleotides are TGCGCCAGCAGTGAGATAAGGTGGGCGGGGCCTACGGAGCAGTACTTC.

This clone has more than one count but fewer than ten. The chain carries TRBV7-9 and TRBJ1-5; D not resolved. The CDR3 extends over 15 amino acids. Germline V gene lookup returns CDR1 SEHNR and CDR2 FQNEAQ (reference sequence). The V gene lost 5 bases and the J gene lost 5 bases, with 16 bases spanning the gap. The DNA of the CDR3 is TGTGCCAGCAGCCAGAGCCCCGGCGGGGATCAGCCCCAGCATTTT. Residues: CASSQSPGGDQPQHF.